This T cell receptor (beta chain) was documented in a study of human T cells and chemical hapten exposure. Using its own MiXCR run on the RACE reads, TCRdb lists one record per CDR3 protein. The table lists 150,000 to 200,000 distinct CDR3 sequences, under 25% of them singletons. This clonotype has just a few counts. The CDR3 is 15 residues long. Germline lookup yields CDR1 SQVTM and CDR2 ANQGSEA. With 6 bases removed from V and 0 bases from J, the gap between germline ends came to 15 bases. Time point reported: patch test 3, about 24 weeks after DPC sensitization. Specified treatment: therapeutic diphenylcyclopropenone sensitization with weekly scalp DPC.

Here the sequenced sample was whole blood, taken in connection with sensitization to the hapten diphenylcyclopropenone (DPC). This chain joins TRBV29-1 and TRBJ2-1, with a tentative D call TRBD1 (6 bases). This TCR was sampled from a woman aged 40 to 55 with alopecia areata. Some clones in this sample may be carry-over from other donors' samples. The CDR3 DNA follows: TGCAGCGTCGGAGGACAGCTCAGCTCCTACAATGAGCAGTTCTTC. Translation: CSVGGQLSSYNEQFF.